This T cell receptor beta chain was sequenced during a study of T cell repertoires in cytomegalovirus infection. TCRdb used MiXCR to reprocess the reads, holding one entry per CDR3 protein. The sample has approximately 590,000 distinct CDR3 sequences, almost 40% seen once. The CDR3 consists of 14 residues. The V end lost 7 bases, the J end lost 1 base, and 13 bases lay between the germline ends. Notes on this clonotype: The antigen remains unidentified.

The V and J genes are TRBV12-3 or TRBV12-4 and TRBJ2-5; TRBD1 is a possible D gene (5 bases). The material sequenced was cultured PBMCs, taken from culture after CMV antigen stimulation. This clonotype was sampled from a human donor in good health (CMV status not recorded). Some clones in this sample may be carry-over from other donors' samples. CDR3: CASKSTGFQETQYF. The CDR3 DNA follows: TGTGCCAGCAAGTCAACAGGTTTCCAAGAGACCCAGTACTTC.